The rows below give T cell receptor beta chains drawn from one sample of a study of blood T cell repertoires in COVID-19. Here immunoSEQ multiplex PCR was the method, and the copy in TCRdb shows in-frame clones only, minus some. The sample lists about 180,000 clones, around 80% occurring once. The sample taken for sequencing was peripheral blood. The receptors here all came from a woman older than 75 with COVID-19, enrolled during active disease. CDR3s include the opening cysteine and the closing phenylalanine or tryptophan.

V gene: TRBV6-5; CDR3 protein: CASSPRTFTGYEQYF
V gene: TRBV28; CDR3 protein: CASPKTGTMNTEAFF
V gene: TRBV6-6; CDR3 protein: CASSPGMNTEAFF
V gene: TRBV5-6; CDR3 protein: CASSPRGAALREQYF
V gene: TRBV6-2/TRBV6-3; CDR3 protein: CASSLSGGVIDTQYF
V gene: TRBV11-3; CDR3 protein: CASSLPGRNTEAFF
V gene: TRBV7-9; CDR3 protein: CASSAQGYEQYF
V gene: TRBV19; CDR3 protein: CASSIGGIQETQYF
V gene: TRBV24-1; CDR3 protein: CATSPRVGETQYF
V gene: TRBV10-3; CDR3 protein: CAISEQTGNQPQHF
V gene: TRBV19; CDR3 protein: CASSIQGRGTEAFF
V gene: TRBV4-2; CDR3 protein: CASSQGLAGAGVPYEQYF
V gene: TRBV10-3; CDR3 protein: CAIWGGIGVNTEAFF
V gene: TRBV12-3/TRBV12-4; CDR3 protein: CASSLGGVYGYTF
V gene: TRBV3-1/TRBV3-2; CDR3 protein: CASSQTGEQYF
V gene: TRBV7-6; CDR3 protein: CASSFAPGGPGGELFF
V gene: TRBV2; CDR3 protein: CATRDPTGEGYTF
V gene: TRBV27; CDR3 protein: CASSPRLAGSGELFF
V gene: TRBV7-2; CDR3 protein: CASSLGTAAYNEQFF
V gene: TRBV10-3; CDR3 protein: CAISDPPAGGPGYEQYF
V gene: TRBV5-1; CDR3 protein: CASSLGLAGANTGELFF
V gene: TRBV28; CDR3 protein: CASLDRFPNTGELFF
V gene: TRBV10-3; CDR3 protein: CAISEVAGGYTGELFF
V gene: TRBV9; CDR3 protein: CASSVRDTTNTEAFF
V gene: TRBV29-1; CDR3 protein: CSVVLDYPYEQYF
V gene: TRBV9; CDR3 protein: CASSVESVLRTGETQYF
V gene: TRBV5-1; CDR3 protein: CASSLDGTASYEQYF
V gene: TRBV5-1; CDR3 protein: CASSLGIGVVGSPLHF
V gene: TRBV4-3; CDR3 protein: CASSQTTGFNEQYF
V gene: TRBV7-9; CDR3 protein: CASSLGTVGREKLFF
V gene: TRBV5-4; CDR3 protein: CASSWNLAGSYEQFF
V gene: TRBV5-1; CDR3 protein: CASSLARGAYEQYF